This T cell receptor (beta chain) originates from a study of neurological immune-mediated disorders (dated by TCRdb to about 2019). A note on the overall study: Among the approximately 34 multiple sclerosis patients, roughly 31 had relapsing-remitting MS and 3 had secondary progressive MS. Using UMI-based sequencing, the study compared peripheral blood TCR-beta repertoires from patients with HTLV-I-associated myelopathy (HAM/TSP), patients with multiple sclerosis, and healthy controls. Alongside PBMC samples, the set of approximately 100 TCR-beta libraries contained longitudinal samples, technical triplicates, and paired CD4+ and CD8+ T-cell subsets that had been sorted. The cohort included approximately 70 subjects: some 14 with HAM/TSP, roughly 34 with multiple sclerosis, and approximately 20 healthy controls. General findings and caveats noted by the study authors: The highest TCR clonal expansion was observed in HAM/TSP patients, whereas the lowest was observed in MS patients, even when compared with healthy controls. In phylogenetic analysis, the repertoires of 18 of 34 MS patients grouped into a cluster of related CDR3 sequences, which suggests a possible signature at the repertoire level. Across subjects, expanded clones never shared an identical CDR3 amino acid sequence, which suggests that the TCR-beta repertoires in every group were private. The MS cluster showed no association with clinical or MRI features, and the authors stated that larger cohorts are needed.

To synthesize cDNA, template-switch 5'RACE was performed with a primer carrying a 10-nucleotide random unique molecular identifier so that each TCR transcript was tagged. Each sequencing run produced over 180 million TCR-beta sequences covering 15-18 subjects. The RNeasy kit was used for extraction of total RNA. Using the KAPA Real-time Library Amplification kit, TCR-beta VDJ regions were amplified with primers for the TCR constant region and the 5'RACE anchor. A first PCR added sample indexes and Illumina adaptors, and a second PCR then raised library yield. The roughly 650 bp TCR product was size-selected on a 2% E-gel SizeSelection system after Ampure bead purification. Before pooling, libraries had their quality checked on a Bioanalyzer, their concentration measured with Qubit, and their quantity determined with the Kapa Library Quantification kit. Libraries were sequenced paired-end 2 x 150 bp on an Illumina HiSeq 2500. To increase sequence diversity, roughly 24-32% phiX was spiked into each library pool. The original pipeline was this. The UMI-based MiGEC pipeline processed quality-filtered reads and removed over 80% of raw TCR sequences during error correction. VDJ genes were aligned to IMGT germline references, and each clonotype was defined by a unique CDR3 amino acid sequence together with V-J genes. Clonal expansion, Shannon diversity and CDR3 relatedness were evaluated with VDJtools (CalcPairwiseDistances, ClusterSamples), while phylogenetic trees were built in CLCbio workbench. Expanded clones were defined as having at least 8 unique UMIs, based on coefficient-of-variation modelling across technical triplicates. The public reads were reprocessed in TCRdb via fastp at Q25 and MiXCR, keeping in-frame beta chains. Each CDR3 protein appears once, grouped with its most common genes and DNA. TCRdb, rather than the study authors, made the V and J calls. The sample table contains around 30,000 distinct CDR3 sequences; only one count was recorded for about 1.6% of them. The leading ten clones occupy around 9% of the sample.

Turning to this clonotype: It has no known antigen specificity. Base quality data are lacking; no much larger clone is found one base away.

For the unsorted PBMC libraries, 2 million PBMCs were stored in RNAlater at -80 degrees C until RNA extraction and were used to generate the libraries. The multiple sclerosis patients were enrolled in a US clinical protocol that evaluated disease progression with magnetic resonance imaging. Peripheral blood underwent Ficoll-Hypaque density gradient centrifugation to isolate PBMCs, which were then cryopreserved in liquid nitrogen. This receptor was taken from a woman in her twenties or thirties with multiple sclerosis. Sequenced input: PBMCs.

The CDR3 loop reads CASSVRTEAFF. The nucleotide sequence is given as TGCGCCAGCAGTGTTCGCACTGAAGCTTTCTTT. This chain joins TRBV10-2 to TRBJ1-1; too little of a D gene remains to name it. The CDR3 holds 11 amino acids from the cysteine to the phenylalanine. The read is trimmed to its CDR3 DNA, 33 bases read in frame from base 1. V is clipped by 4 bases and J by 4 bases, and the sequence between their germline boundaries is 4 bases long. Based on the germline V gene, the CDR1 and CDR2 sequences are WSHSY and SAAADI.